This paragraph reports one T cell receptor beta chain. The antigen is not known. This entry comes from a study of early stage breast cancer tumors. Broader study findings: Tumor and normal breast were distinguished via blood comparison in most of the 16 patients.

Trimming at V came to 6 bases and at J to 7 bases, leaving 9 bases not matched to a gene. Germline lookup yields CDR1 WNHNN and CDR2 SYGVQD (reference sequence). CDR3 length: 15 amino acids. Sampling of the adjacent normal breast tissue occurred roughly 2-4 cm from the tumor. Profiling relied on immunoSEQ multiplex PCR, and the TCRdb table lists in-frame clones only, not all of them. The table lists more than 12,000 clones, around 85% of them singletons, with just under 5% in the top ten. This clonotype was sampled from a person aged 25 to 39 with breast cancer. This chain uses TRBV10-1 with TRBJ2-1; 10 bases are shared with TRBD2. Sequencing was carried out using normal breast tissue next to the tumor. CDR3 sequence: CASSDPGLARNEQFF. Here the CDR3 DNA reads TGCGCCAGCAGCGACCCGGGACTAGCGAGGAATGAGCAGTTCTTC.